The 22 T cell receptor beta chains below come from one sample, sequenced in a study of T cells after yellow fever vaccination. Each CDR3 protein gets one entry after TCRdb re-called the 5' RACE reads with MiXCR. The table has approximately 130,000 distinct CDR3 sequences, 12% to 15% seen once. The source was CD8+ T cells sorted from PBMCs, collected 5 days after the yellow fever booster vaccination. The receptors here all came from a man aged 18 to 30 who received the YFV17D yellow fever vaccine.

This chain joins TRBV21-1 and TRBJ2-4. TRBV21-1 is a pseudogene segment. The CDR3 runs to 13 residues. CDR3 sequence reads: CASSKACRLDQYF. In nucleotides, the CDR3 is TGTGCCAGCAGCAAAGCGTGCAGGCTGGATCAGTACTTC.

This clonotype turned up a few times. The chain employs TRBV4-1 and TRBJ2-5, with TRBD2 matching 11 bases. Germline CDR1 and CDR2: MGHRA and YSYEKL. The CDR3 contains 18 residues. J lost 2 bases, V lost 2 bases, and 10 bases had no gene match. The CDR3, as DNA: TGCGCCAGCAGCCAACCTCCTAGCGGGGGGATGGGGCAAGAGACCCAGTACTTC. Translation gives CASSQPPSGGMGQETQYF.

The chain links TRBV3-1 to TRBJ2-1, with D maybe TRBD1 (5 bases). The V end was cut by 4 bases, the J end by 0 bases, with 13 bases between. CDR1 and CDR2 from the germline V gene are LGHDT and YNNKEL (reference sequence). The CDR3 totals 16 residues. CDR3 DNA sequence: TGTGCCAGCAGCCGACAGAGCCGAAGCTCCTACAATGAGCAGTTCTTC. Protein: CASSRQSRSSYNEQFF.

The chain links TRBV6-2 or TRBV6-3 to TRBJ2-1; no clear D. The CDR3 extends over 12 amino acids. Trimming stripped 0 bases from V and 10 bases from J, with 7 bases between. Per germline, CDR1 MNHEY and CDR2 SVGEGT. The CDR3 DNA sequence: TGTGCCAGCAGTTACTCAGGGAAAGAGCAGTTCTTC. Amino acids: CASSYSGKEQFF.

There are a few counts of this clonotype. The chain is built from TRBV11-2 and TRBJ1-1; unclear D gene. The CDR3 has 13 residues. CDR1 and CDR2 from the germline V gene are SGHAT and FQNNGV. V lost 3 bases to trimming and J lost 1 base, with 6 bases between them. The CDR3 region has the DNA TGTGCCAGCAGCTTCTCCGGGAACACTGAAGCTTTCTTT. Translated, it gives CASSFSGNTEAFF.

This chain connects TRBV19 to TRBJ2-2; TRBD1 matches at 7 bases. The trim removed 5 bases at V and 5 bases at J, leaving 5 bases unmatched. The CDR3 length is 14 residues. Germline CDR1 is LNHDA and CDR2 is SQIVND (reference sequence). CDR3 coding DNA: TGTGCCAGTAGTCCCCGGGACAGTACCGGGGAGCTGTTTTTT. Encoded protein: CASSPRDSTGELFF.

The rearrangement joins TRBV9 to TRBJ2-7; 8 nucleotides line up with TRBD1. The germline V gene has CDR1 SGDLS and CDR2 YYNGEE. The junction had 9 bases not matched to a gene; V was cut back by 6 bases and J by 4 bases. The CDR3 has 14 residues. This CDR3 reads CASTPGTGGYEQYF. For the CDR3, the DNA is TGTGCCAGCACCCCCGGGACAGGCGGATACGAGCAGTACTTC.

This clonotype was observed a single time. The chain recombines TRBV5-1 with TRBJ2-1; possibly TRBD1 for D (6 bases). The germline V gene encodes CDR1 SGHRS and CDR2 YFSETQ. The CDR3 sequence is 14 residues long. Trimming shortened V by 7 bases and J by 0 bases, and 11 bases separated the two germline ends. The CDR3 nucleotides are TGCGCCAGCGGGGGCTTGAGCTCCTACAATGAGCAGTTCTTC. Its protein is CASGGLSSYNEQFF. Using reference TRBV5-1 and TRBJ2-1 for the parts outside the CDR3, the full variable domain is KAGVTQTPRYLIKTRGQQVTLSCSPISGHRSVSWYQQTPGQGLQFLFEYFSETQRNKGNFPGRFSGRQFSNSRSEMNVSTLELGDSALYLCASGGLSSYNEQFFGPGTRLTVL.

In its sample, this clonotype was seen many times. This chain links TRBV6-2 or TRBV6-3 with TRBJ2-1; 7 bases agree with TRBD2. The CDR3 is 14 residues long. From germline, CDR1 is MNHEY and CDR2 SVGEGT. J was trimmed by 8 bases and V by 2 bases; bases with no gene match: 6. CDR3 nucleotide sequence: TGTGCCAGCAGTTACGGGCTAGCGGCGGATGAGCAGTTCTTC. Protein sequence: CASSYGLAADEQFF.

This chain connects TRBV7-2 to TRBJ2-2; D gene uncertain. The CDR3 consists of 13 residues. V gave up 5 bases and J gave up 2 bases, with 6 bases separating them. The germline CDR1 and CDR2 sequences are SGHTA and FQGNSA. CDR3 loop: CASSPENTGELFF. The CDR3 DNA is TGTGCCAGCAGCCCCGAAAACACCGGGGAGCTGTTTTTT.

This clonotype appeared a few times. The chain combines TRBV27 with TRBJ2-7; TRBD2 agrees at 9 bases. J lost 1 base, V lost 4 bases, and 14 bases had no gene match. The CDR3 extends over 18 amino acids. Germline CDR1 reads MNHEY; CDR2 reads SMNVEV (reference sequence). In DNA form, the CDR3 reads TGTGCCAGCAGTTCCCCCACGATGGCGGGGGGGTATTCCTACGAGCAGTACTTC. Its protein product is CASSSPTMAGGYSYEQYF.

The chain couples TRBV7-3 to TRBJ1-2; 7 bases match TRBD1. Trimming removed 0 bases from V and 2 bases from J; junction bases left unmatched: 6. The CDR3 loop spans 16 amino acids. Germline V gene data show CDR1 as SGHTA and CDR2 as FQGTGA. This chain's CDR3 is CASSLTRGTDNYGYTF. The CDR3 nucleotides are TGTGCCAGCAGCTTAACGAGAGGGACAGACAACTATGGCTACACCTTC.

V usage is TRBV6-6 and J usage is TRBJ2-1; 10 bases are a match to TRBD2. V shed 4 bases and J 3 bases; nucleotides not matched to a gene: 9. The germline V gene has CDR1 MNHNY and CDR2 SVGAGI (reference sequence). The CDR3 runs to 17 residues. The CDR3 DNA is TGTGCCAGCAGTTCCGGCCCACTAGCGGGGATCTACAATGAGCAGTTCTTC. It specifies CASSSGPLAGIYNEQFF.

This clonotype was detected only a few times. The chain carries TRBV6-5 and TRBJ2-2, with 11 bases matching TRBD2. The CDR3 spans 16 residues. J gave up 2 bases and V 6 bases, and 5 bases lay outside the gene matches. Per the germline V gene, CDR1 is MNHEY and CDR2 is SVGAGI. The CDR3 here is CASSPGLAVNTGELFF. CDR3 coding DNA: TGTGCCAGCAGCCCGGGACTAGCGGTAAACACCGGGGAGCTGTTTTTT.

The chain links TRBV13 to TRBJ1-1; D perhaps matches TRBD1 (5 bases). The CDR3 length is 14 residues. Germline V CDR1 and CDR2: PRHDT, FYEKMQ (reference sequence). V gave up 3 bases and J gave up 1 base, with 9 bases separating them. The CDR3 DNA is TGTGCCAGCAGCTTCGGGGCGGGGAACACTGAAGCTTTCTTT. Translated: CASSFGAGNTEAFF.

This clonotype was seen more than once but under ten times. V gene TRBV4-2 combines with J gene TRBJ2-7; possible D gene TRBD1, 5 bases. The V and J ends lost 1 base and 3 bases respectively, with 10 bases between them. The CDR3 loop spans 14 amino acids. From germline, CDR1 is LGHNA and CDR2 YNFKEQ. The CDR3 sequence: CASSQGFQGYEQYF. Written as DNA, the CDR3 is TGTGCCAGCAGCCAAGGCTTCCAGGGCTACGAGCAGTACTTC.

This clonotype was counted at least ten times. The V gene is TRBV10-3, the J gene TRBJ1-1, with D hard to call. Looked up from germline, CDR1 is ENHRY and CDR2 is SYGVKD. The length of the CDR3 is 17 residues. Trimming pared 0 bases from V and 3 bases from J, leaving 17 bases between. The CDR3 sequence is CAISESPGNTRDTEAFF. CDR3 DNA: TGTGCCATCAGTGAGTCCCCCGGGAACACGAGGGACACTGAAGCTTTCTTT.

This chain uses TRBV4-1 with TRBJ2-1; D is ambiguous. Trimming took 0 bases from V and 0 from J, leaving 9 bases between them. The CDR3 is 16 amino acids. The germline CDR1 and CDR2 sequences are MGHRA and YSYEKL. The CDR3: CASSQEASSSYNEQFF. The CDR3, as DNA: TGCGCCAGCAGCCAAGAGGCATCAAGCTCCTACAATGAGCAGTTCTTC.

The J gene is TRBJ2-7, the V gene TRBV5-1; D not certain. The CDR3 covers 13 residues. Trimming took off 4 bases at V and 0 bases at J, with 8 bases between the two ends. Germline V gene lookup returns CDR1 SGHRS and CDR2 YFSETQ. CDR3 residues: CASSPGRSYEQYF. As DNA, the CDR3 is TGCGCCAGCAGCCCCGGCCGCTCCTACGAGCAGTACTTC.

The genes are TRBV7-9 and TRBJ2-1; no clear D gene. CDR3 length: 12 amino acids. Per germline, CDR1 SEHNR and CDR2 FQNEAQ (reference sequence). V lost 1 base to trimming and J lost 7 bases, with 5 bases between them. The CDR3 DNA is TGTGCCAGCAGCTTAGGATTGAATGAGCAGTTCTTC. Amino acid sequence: CASSLGLNEQFF.

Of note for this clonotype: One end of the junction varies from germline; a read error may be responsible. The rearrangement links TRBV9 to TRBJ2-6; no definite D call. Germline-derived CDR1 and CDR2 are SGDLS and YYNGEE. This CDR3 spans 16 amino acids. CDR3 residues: CPSSPTFVAGANVLTF. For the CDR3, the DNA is TGTCCCAGCAGCCCCACTTTCGTTGCTGGGGCCAACGTCCTGACTTTC.

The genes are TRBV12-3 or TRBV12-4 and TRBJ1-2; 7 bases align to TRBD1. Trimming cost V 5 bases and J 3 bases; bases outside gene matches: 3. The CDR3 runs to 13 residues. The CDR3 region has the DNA TGTGCCAGCAGTGTGGGACAGTACTATGGCTACACCTTC. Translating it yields CASSVGQYYGYTF.